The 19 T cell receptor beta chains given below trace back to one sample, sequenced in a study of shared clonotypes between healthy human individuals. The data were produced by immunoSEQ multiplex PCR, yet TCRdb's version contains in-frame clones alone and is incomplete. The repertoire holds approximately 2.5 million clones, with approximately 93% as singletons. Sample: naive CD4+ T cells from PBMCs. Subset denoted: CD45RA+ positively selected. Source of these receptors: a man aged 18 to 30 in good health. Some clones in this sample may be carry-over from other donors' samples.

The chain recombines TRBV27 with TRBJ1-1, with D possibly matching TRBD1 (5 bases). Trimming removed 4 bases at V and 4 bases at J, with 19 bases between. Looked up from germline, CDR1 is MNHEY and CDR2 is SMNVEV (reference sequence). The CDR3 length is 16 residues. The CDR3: CASSSPKRGWRTEAFF. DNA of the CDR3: TGTGCCAGCAGTTCGCCGAAGCGGGGGTGGCGCACTGAAGCTTTCTTT.

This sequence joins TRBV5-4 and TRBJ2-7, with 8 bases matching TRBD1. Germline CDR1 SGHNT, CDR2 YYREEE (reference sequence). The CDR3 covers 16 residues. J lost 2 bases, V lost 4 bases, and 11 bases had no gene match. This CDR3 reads CASSPTSGTGAYEQYF. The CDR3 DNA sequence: TGTGCCAGCAGCCCGACCTCCGGGACAGGAGCCTACGAGCAGTACTTC.

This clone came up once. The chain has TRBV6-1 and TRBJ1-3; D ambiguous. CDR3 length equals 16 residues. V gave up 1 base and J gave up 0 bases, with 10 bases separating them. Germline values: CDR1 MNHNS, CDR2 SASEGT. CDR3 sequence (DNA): TGTGCCAGCAGTGAAGAAGTGACGGACTCTGGAAACACCATATATTTT. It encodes CASSEEVTDSGNTIYF.

CDR3 protein: CASKTHNGDEQYF. CDR3 sequence (DNA): TGTGCCAGCAAAACCCATAATGGGGACGAGCAGTACTTC. J is TRBJ2-5 and V is TRBV28; no clear D. The J call may be incorrect, as the DNA end agrees better with TRBJ2-7. There are 13 residues in the CDR3. Germline V CDR1 and CDR2: MDHEN, SYDVKM.

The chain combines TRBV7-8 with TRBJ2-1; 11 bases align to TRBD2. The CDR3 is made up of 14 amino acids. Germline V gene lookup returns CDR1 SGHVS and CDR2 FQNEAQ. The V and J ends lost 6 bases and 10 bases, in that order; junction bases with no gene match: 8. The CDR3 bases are TGTGCCAGCAGTTGGGGACTAGCGGCAGTGGAGCAGTTCTTC. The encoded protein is CASSWGLAAVEQFF.

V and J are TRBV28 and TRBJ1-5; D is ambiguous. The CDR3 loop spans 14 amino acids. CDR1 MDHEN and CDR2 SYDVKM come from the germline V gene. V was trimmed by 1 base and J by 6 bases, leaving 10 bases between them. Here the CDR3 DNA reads TGTGCCAGCAGTTTATCCCTTCCTTTTCAGCCCCAGCATTTT. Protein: CASSLSLPFQPQHF.

The DNA for the CDR3 is TGTGCCAGCAGCCCCCAGGGGTTCTTCCGTGGGTACAATGAGCAGTTCTTC. It translates to CASSPQGFFRGYNEQFF. The chain combines TRBV7-6 with TRBJ2-1, with D perhaps TRBD1 (6 bases). Germline V gene data show CDR1 as SGHVS and CDR2 as FNYEAQ. The CDR3 loop spans 17 amino acids. Trimming left V 5 bases short and J 4 bases short, with 21 bases between.

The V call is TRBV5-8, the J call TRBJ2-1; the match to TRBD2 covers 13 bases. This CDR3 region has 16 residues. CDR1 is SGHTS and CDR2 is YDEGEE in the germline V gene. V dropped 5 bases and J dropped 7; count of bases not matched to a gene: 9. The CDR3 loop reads CASSGLAGVGLNEQFF. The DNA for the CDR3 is TGTGCCAGCAGTGGACTAGCGGGAGTAGGATTGAATGAGCAGTTCTTC.

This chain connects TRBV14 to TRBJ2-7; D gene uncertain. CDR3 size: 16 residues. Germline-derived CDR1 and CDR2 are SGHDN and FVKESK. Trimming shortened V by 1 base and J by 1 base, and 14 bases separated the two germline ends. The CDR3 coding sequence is TGTGCCAGCAGCCAAGGTGTACGCCCGGAATCCTACGAGCAGTACTTC. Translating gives CASSQGVRPESYEQYF.

The CDR3 nucleotides are TGCAGCGTTTCGCCCTTGGGACAGGGCTACAATGAGCAGTTCTTC. Translated: CSVSPLGQGYNEQFF. The gene calls are TRBV29-1 and TRBJ2-1; 9 positions match TRBD1. CDR3 size: 15 residues. Germline V lookup: CDR1 SQVTM, CDR2 ANQGSEA. V shed 5 bases and J 3 bases; nucleotides not matched to a gene: 8.

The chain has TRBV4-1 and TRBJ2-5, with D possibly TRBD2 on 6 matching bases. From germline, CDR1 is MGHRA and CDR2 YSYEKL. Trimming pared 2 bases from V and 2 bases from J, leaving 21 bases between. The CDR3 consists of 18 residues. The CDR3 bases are TGCGCCAGCAGCCAACGGTATGGTACGCGGGATTTTCAAGAGACCCAGTACTTC. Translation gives CASSQRYGTRDFQETQYF.

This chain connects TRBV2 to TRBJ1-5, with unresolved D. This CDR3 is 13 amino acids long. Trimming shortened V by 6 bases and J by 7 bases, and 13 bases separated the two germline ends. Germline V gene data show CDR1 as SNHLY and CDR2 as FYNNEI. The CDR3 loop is CASRGSEGQPQHF. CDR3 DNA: TGTGCCAGCAGGGGGAGTGAGGGCCAGCCCCAGCATTTT.

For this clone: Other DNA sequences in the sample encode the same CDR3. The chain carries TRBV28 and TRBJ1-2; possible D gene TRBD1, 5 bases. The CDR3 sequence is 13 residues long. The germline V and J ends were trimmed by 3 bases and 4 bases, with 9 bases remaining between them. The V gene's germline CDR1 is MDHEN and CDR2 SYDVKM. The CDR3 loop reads CASSFGGGYGYTF. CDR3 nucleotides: TGTGCCAGCAGTTTCGGGGGAGGCTATGGCTACACCTTC.

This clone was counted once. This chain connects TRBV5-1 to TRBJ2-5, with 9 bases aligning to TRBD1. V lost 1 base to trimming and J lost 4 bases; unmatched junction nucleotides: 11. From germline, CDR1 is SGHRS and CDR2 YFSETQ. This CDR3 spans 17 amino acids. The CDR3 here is CASSLTKGQGSGETQYF. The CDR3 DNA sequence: TGCGCCAGCAGCTTGACCAAGGGACAGGGTAGCGGAGAGACCCAGTACTTC.

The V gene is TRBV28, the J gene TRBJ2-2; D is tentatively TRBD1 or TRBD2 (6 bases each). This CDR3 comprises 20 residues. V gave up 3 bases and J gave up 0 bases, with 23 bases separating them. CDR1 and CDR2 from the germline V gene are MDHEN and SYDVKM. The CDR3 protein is CASSFSFGRGLPPNTGELFF. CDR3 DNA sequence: TGTGCCAGCAGTTTTAGCTTTGGCAGGGGACTCCCTCCGAACACCGGGGAGCTGTTTTTT.

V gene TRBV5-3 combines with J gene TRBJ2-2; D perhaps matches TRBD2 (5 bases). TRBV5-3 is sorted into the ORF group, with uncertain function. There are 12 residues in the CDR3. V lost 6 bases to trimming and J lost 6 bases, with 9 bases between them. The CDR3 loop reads CARTLEAGELFF. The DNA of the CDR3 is TGTGCCAGAACCCTGGAGGCCGGGGAGCTGTTTTTT.

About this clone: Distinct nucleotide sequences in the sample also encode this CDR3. CDR3 DNA sequence: TGCAGCGTTGACAGTTCAAGCTCCTACAATGAGCAGTTCTTC. Translating it yields CSVDSSSSYNEQFF. The chain carries TRBV29-1 and TRBJ2-1; D is ambiguous. Trimming shortened V by 3 bases and J by 0 bases, and 9 bases separated the two germline ends. The CDR3 loop spans 14 amino acids. In germline, CDR1 is SQVTM, CDR2 ANQGSEA.

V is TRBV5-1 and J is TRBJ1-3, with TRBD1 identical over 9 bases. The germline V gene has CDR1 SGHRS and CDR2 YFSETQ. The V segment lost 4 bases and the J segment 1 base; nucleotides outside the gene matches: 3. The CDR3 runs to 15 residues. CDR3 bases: TGCGCCAGCAGCCCCGACAGGGGGTCTGGAAACACCATATATTTT. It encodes CASSPDRGSGNTIYF.

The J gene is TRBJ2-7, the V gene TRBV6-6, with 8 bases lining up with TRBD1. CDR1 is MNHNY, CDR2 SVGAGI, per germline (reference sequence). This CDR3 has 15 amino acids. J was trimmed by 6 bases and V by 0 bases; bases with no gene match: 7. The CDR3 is CASSYSGQVVAEQYF. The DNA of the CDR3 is TGTGCCAGCAGTTACTCGGGACAGGTGGTAGCCGAGCAGTACTTC.